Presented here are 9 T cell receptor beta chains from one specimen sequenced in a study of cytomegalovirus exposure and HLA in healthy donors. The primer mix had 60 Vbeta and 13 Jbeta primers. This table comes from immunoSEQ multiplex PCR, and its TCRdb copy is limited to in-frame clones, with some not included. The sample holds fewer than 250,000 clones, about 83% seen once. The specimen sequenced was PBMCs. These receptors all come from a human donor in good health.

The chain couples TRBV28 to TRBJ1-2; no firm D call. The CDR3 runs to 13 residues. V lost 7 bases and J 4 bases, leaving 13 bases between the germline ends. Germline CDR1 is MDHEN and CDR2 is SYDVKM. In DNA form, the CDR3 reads TGTGCCAGCATTTCAAACCGGGGCTATGGCTACACCTTC. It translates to CASISNRGYGYTF.

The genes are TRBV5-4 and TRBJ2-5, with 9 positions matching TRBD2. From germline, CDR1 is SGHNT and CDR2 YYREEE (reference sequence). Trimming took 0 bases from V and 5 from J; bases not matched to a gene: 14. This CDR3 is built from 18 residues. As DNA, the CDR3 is TGTGCCAGCAGCTTGGCCGGTCGAGCGCGGGAGGGCCGGGAGACCCAGTACTTC. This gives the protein CASSLAGRAREGRETQYF.

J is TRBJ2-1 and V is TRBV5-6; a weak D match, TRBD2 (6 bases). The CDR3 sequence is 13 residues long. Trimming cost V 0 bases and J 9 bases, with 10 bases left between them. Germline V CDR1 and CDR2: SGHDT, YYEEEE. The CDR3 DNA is TGTGCCAGCAGCTTGGGTCTAGCGCGTGAGCAGTTCTTC. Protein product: CASSLGLAREQFF.

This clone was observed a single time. The CDR3 DNA reads as TGTGCCAGTAGTACGGGACAGGGCGCTTCCATAGTTTATGGTGGCTACACCTTC. It encodes CASSTGQGASIVYGGYTF. J is TRBJ1-2 and V is TRBV19, with 9 nucleotides matching TRBD1. With 4 bases clipped from V and 7 bases from J, the junction kept 19 bases outside the gene matches. The CDR3 length is 18 residues. In germline, CDR1 is LNHDA, CDR2 SQIVND (reference sequence). Variable domain in full (rest from reference TRBV19 and TRBJ1-2): DGGITQSPKYLFRKEGQNVTLSCEQNLNHDAMYWYRQDPGQGLRLIYYSQIVNDFQKGDIAEGYSVSREKKESFPLTVTSAQKNPTAFYLCASSTGQGASIVYGGYTFGSGTRLTVV.

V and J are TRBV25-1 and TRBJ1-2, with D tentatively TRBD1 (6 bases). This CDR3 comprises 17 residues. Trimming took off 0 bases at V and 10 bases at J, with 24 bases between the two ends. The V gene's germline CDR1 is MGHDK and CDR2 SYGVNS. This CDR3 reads CASSEYRRRQGYALYTF. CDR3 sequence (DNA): TGTGCCAGCAGTGAATACAGGAGACGGCAGGGGTACGCTCTCTACACCTTC.

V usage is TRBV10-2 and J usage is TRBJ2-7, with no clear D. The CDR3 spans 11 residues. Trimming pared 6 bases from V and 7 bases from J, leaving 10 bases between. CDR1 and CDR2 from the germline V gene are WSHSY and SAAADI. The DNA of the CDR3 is TGCGCCAGCAGGTTGAACCAGGAGCAGTACTTC. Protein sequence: CASRLNQEQYF.

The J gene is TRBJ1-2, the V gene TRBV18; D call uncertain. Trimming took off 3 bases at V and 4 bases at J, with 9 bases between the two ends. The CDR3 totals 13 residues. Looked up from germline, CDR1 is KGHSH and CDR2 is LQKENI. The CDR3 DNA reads TGTGCCAGCTCACCCCGGGAGAGCTATGGCTACACCTTC. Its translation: CASSPRESYGYTF.

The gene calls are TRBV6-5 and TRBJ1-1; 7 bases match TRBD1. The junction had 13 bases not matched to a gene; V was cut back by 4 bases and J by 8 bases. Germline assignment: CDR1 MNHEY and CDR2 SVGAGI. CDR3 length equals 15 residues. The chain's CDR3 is CASSFYAVGTVEAFF. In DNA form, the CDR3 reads TGTGCCAGCAGTTTCTATGCCGTGGGGACAGTCGAAGCTTTCTTT.

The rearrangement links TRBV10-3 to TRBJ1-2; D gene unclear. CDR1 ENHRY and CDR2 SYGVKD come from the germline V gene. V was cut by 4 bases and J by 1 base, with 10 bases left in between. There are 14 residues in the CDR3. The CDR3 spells CAISGSNLNYGYTF. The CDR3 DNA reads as TGTGCCATCAGTGGTAGCAATCTTAACTATGGCTACACCTTC.